The next 27 T cell receptor beta chains were all read from a single sample in a study of blood T cells in healthy people across ages. Through a sample-barcoded 5' primer and a J-beta primer mix, a second PCR was run for about 6 to 11 cycles. One entry per CDR3 protein, called by TCRdb with MiXCR from the 5' RACE reads. The table includes hundreds of thousands of distinct CDR3 sequences, 35% to 40% detected once. Sequenced sample: blood. Source of these receptors: a man between 18 and 35 years old in good health.

With respect to this clonotype: A clone one base away is much larger, so this may be a read error. This chain links TRBV7-2 with TRBJ2-3; 8 bases are shared with TRBD1. From germline, CDR1 is SGHTA and CDR2 FQGNSA. CDR3 length equals 14 residues. The CDR3 here is CASSQPGQASTQSF. The CDR3 bases are TGTGCCAGCAGCCAGCCGGGACAGGCTAGTACGCAGTCTTTT.

This clonotype has a handful of counts. The rearrangement uses TRBV4-1 and TRBJ2-1, with D possibly being TRBD1 or TRBD2 (5 bases each). Trimming shortened V by 5 bases and J by 2 bases, and 13 bases separated the two germline ends. The V gene's germline CDR1 is MGHRA and CDR2 YSYEKL. This CDR3 is built from 15 residues. CDR3 nucleotide sequence: TGCGCCAGCAGCTTCCCGGGACGGACCTACAATGAGCAGTTCTTC. Residues: CASSFPGRTYNEQFF.

This clonotype showed up just a few times. The chain has TRBV6-1 and TRBJ2-1, with a weak D call TRBD2 (6 bases). The CDR3 extends over 15 amino acids. Germline V gene lookup returns CDR1 MNHNS and CDR2 SASEGT. V lost 6 bases and J 1 base, leaving 13 bases between the germline ends. CDR3 in amino acids: CASREQRASYNEQFF. The DNA of the CDR3 is TGTGCCAGCAGGGAACAGCGGGCTTCCTACAATGAGCAGTTCTTC.

This clonotype occurred a few times. The chain has TRBV6-2 or TRBV6-3 and TRBJ1-5; the D gene is possibly TRBD1 (5 bases). Germline CDR1 is MNHEY and CDR2 is SVGEGT. The CDR3 spans 11 residues. Trimming cost V 6 bases and J 13 bases, with 13 bases left between them. The CDR3: CASSRPGPQHF. DNA for the CDR3: TGTGCCAGCAGCCGACCGGGACCACAGCATTTT.

As concerns this clonotype: Just one base apart from a much larger clone, this may be a read error. The chain recombines TRBV6-5 with TRBJ2-7, with 9 bases matching TRBD1. CDR3 length: 15 residues. The V gene's germline CDR1 is MNHEY and CDR2 SVGAGI. CDR3 nucleotide sequence: TGTGCCAGCACTCACTCCGGGACAGGGATGGATGAGCAGTTATTC. Translation gives CASTHSGTGMDEQLF.

Many counts were recorded for this clonotype. The chain couples TRBV12-3 or TRBV12-4 to TRBJ1-1; D gene unclear. V lost 3 bases, J lost 2 bases, and 1 base lay in between. This CDR3 spans 11 amino acids. DNA for the CDR3: TGTGCCAGCAGTTTTAACACTGAAGCTTTCTTT. This codes for CASSFNTEAFF.

The rearrangement uses TRBV25-1 and TRBJ1-2; D gene ambiguous. Looked up from germline, CDR1 is MGHDK and CDR2 is SYGVNS. The CDR3 loop spans 12 amino acids. V was shortened by 3 bases and J by 8 bases, with 10 bases between the two germline ends. The CDR3 nucleotides read TGTGCCAGCAGTGATCCTGGAAGGGGCTACACCTTC. This gives the protein CASSDPGRGYTF.

The chain employs TRBV20-1 and TRBJ2-2, with D unclear. CDR3 length: 15 amino acids. The germline V gene encodes CDR1 DFQATT and CDR2 SNEGSKA (reference sequence). V was shortened by 4 bases and J by 1 base, with 13 bases between the two germline ends. CDR3 region: CSAMRTQLNTGELFF. CDR3 nucleotides: TGCAGTGCTATGCGGACCCAACTGAACACCGGGGAGCTGTTTTTT.

Details on this clonotype: A read error may explain this, as a much larger clone is one base away. This chain joins TRBV4-3 and TRBJ2-1; tentatively, D is TRBD2 (7 bases). The CDR3 has 17 residues. Germline CDR1 and CDR2: LGHNA and YSLEER. CDR3 sequence (DNA): TGCGCCAGCAGCCAAGATGGACGGGGGGCTCCCTACAAGGAGCAGTTCTTC. Residues: CASSQDGRGAPYKEQFF.

The chain employs TRBV2 and TRBJ2-3; D is unresolved. This CDR3 has 15 amino acids. The germline V and J ends were trimmed by 1 base and 6 bases, with 14 bases remaining between them. In germline, CDR1 is SNHLY, CDR2 FYNNEI. The CDR3 DNA is TGTGCCAGCAGTGAAGGCCCGGTAGTGTCGGATACGCAGTATTTT. Translation gives CASSEGPVVSDTQYF.

The rearrangement uses TRBV20-1 and TRBJ2-5; possibly TRBD1 for D (5 bases). Germline loops: CDR1 DFQATT, CDR2 SNEGSKA (reference sequence). This CDR3 is 16 amino acids long. V was cut by 0 bases and J by 2 bases, with 16 bases left in between. CDR3 region: CSARDIGRASQETQYF. In nucleotides, the CDR3 is TGCAGTGCTAGAGATATCGGCAGGGCCTCGCAAGAGACCCAGTACTTC.

The genes are TRBV20-1 and TRBJ2-7; 7 bases fit TRBD2. Germline V CDR1 and CDR2: DFQATT, SNEGSKA (reference sequence). This CDR3 has 13 amino acids. The ends lost 3 bases at V and 2 bases at J; junction bases unmatched: 4. The DNA of the CDR3 is TGCAGTGCTAGGACAGCGGGGCCCTACGAGCAGTACTTC. This sequence encodes CSARTAGPYEQYF.

This clonotype showed up just a few times. The gene calls are TRBV20-1 and TRBJ2-5; D not resolved. Germline CDR1 is DFQATT and CDR2 is SNEGSKA (reference sequence). The germline V and J ends were trimmed by 2 bases and 4 bases, with 17 bases remaining between them. This CDR3 has 15 amino acids. CDR3 residues: CSARSFSGSGETQYF. CDR3 nucleotides: TGCAGTGCTAGATCGTTTAGTGGGTCGGGAGAGACCCAGTACTTC.

This clonotype was picked up a small number of times. The chain is built from TRBV6-5 and TRBJ1-1, with D tentatively TRBD1 (6 bases). The CDR3 has 12 amino acids. V was cut by 4 bases and J by 11 bases, with 14 bases left in between. Germline V gene lookup returns CDR1 MNHEY and CDR2 SVGAGI. For the CDR3, the DNA is TGTGCCAGCAGTTTTCAACAGGGTCCCGCTTTCTTT. This encodes CASSFQQGPAFF.

The chain couples TRBV20-1 to TRBJ2-7, with 11 bases that match TRBD2. Germline V gives CDR1 DFQATT, CDR2 SNEGSKA (reference sequence). The CDR3 consists of 16 residues. Unmatched junction bases numbered 11, after V lost 4 bases and J lost 3 bases. The CDR3: CSAIGLAGDTHYEQYF. The CDR3 nucleotides are TGCAGTGCTATAGGACTAGCGGGTGATACTCACTACGAGCAGTACTTC.

V usage is TRBV5-4 and J usage is TRBJ2-1; TRBD1 aligns across 8 bases. V lost 4 bases, J lost 3 bases, and 3 bases stayed unmatched. Germline-derived CDR1 and CDR2 are SGHNT and YYREEE (reference sequence). The CDR3 has 14 residues. The CDR3 loop is CASSQQGVYNEQFF. DNA of the CDR3: TGTGCCAGCAGCCAACAGGGGGTCTACAATGAGCAGTTCTTC.

This clonotype was detected ten times or more. V is TRBV20-1 and J is TRBJ1-2, with 8 bases lining up with TRBD1. CDR1 DFQATT and CDR2 SNEGSKA come from the germline V gene (reference sequence). This CDR3 spans 15 amino acids. V shed 0 bases, J shed 8 bases, and the junction held 11 bases outside the gene matches. The CDR3 nucleotides are TGCAGTGCTAGAGATAGCACAGGGGGTATGGAGGGCTACACCTTC. It yields the protein CSARDSTGGMEGYTF.

This clonotype has at least ten counts. The CDR3 nucleotides are TGTGCCAGCAGTCGGGACCGCCCGGAGCAGTTCTTC. The encoded protein is CASSRDRPEQFF. This chain joins TRBV12-3 or TRBV12-4 and TRBJ2-1; tentatively, D is TRBD1 or TRBD2 (5 bases each). Trimming left V 5 bases short and J 10 bases short, with 12 bases between. The CDR3 contains 12 residues.

As for this clonotype: A much larger clone lies a single base off, so this may be a read error. The rearrangement links TRBV10-3 to TRBJ2-1; 8 nucleotides agree with TRBD2. The ends lost 0 bases at V and 5 bases at J; junction bases unmatched: 6. Germline CDR1 and CDR2: ENHRY and SYGVKD. The CDR3 spans 16 residues. CDR3 nucleotide sequence: TGTGCCATCAGTGAGTCCCCGGGAGGGTCCCACAATGAGCAGTTCTTC. Translating it yields CAISESPGGSHNEQFF.

Of note for this clonotype: A read error may account for a junction end that differs from germline. This chain uses TRBV4-3 with TRBJ1-2, with 8 bases matching TRBD1. There are 14 residues in the CDR3. The germline V gene has CDR1 LGHNA and CDR2 YSLEER. DNA for the CDR3: TGCGTCAGCAGCCACACGGACAGGGAGAGTGGCTACACCTTC. The encoded protein is CVSSHTDRESGYTF.

The chain has TRBV12-3 or TRBV12-4 and TRBJ2-2, with 13 bases identical to TRBD2. The CDR3 has 17 amino acids. Losses at the gene ends were 4 bases for V and 2 bases for J; bases not matched to a gene: 4. The CDR3 DNA follows: TGTGCCAGCAGTTCGGGACTAGCGGGGATAAACACCGGGGAGCTGTTTTTT. This encodes CASSSGLAGINTGELFF.

The chain employs TRBV7-2 and TRBJ1-2, with D possibly matching TRBD1 (6 bases). Trimming stripped 5 bases from V and 10 bases from J, with 14 bases between. In germline, CDR1 is SGHTA, CDR2 FQGNSA. This CDR3 spans 12 amino acids. The CDR3 loop is CASSVGAGPYTF. The DNA for the CDR3 is TGTGCCAGCAGCGTGGGGGCAGGGCCCTACACCTTC.

This clonotype was picked up many times. The chain is built from TRBV20-1 and TRBJ2-5, with 8 bases matching TRBD2. CDR3 length: 13 residues. Looked up from germline, CDR1 is DFQATT and CDR2 is SNEGSKA (reference sequence). The V gene end was trimmed by 6 bases and the J gene end by 0 bases; junction bases not matched to a gene: 3. CDR3 bases: TGCAGTGCCCAGCGGGGGTACCAAGAGACCCAGTACTTC. Its translation: CSAQRGYQETQYF.

This clonotype appeared a single time. A read error may explain this, as a much larger clone is one base away. This chain uses TRBV12-3 or TRBV12-4 with TRBJ2-3; D unresolved. This CDR3 is 13 amino acids long. This CDR3 reads CVTGGSSADTQYF. As DNA, the CDR3 is TGTGTCACGGGTGGCAGTTCCGCAGATACGCAGTATTTT.

This clonotype appeared a few times. The genes are TRBV7-9 and TRBJ1-4; D possibly corresponds to TRBD1 (6 bases). Germline CDR1 and CDR2: SEHNR and FQNEAQ (reference sequence). This CDR3 is built from 15 residues. With 4 bases removed from V and 6 bases from J, the gap between germline ends came to 15 bases. The CDR3 bases are TGTGCCAGCAGCTCACTCAGGGGTCGGGATGAAAAACTGTTTTTT. Protein sequence: CASSSLRGRDEKLFF.

The V gene is TRBV5-1, the J gene TRBJ1-6, with D uncertain. The germline V and J ends were trimmed by 3 bases and 5 bases, with 18 bases remaining between them. Germline CDR1 SGHRS, CDR2 YFSETQ. This CDR3 has 17 residues. The CDR3 DNA reads TGCGCCAGCAGCTCTCGGGCGGAGGCGAATAATAATTCACCCCTCCACTTT. This sequence encodes CASSSRAEANNNSPLHF.

The chain couples TRBV20-1 to TRBJ1-1, with 7 positions matching TRBD1. The CDR3 is 14 amino acids. After removal of 6 bases from V and 3 bases from J, the junction contained 10 bases not matched to a gene. CDR1 DFQATT and CDR2 SNEGSKA come from the germline V gene (reference sequence). CDR3 DNA sequence: TGCAGTGCCCAGAGAACAGGGGCGGACACTGAAGCTTTCTTT. Protein sequence: CSAQRTGADTEAFF.